The T cell receptor (beta chain) under discussion was sequenced for a study of post-analysis software for immune sequencing data. Unique molecular identifiers featured in each of the TCR beta cDNA libraries. About 500,000 cDNA molecules came from around 1 to 9.1 million T cells. TCRdb redid the calling of the PCR reads with MiXCR, one entry per CDR3 protein. The repertoire holds roughly 730,000 distinct CDR3 sequences, 30% seen once, with 0.55% to 0.65% in the top ten. Study-wide results and limits: Controls had significantly higher normalized Chao1 diversity than multiple sclerosis patients. About five TRBV segments appeared more often in patients than in controls, and TRBV5-6, TRBV5-1 and TRBV20-1 were among these.

A note on this clonotype: Its antigen is undetermined.

Germline CDR1 and CDR2: MGHDK and SYGVNS. Losses at the gene ends were 3 bases for V and 10 bases for J; bases not matched to a gene: 10. The CDR3 has 15 amino acids. The sequenced sample consisted of blood. The clonotype was recovered from a girl aged 10 to 17 with multiple sclerosis. The chain recombines TRBV25-1 with TRBJ2-1, with 9 nucleotides matching TRBD1. The CDR3 loop is CASSDPGQGRWEQFF. CDR3 in DNA: TGTGCCAGCAGTGACCCGGGACAGGGAAGGTGGGAGCAGTTCTTC. Variable domain in full (rest from reference TRBV25-1 and TRBJ2-1): EADIYQTPRYLVIGTGKKITLECSQTMGHDKMYWYQQDPGMELHLIHYSYGVNSTEKGDLSSESTVSRIRTEHFPLTLESARPSHTSQYLCASSDPGQGRWEQFFGPGTRLTVL.